The rows below give T cell receptor beta chains drawn from one sample of a study of cytomegalovirus exposure and HLA in healthy donors. Sequenced by immunoSEQ multiplex PCR; TCRdb stores in-frame clones only, minus some. The sample lists about 100,000 clones; about 95% were seen once. The sequenced material came from PBMCs. The receptors were sampled from a woman aged 18-35 years in good health and CMV-seronegative. The CDR3 runs from the conserved cysteine through the conserved F or W. Each record gives: J gene, V gene, D gene, clone size, CDR3 DNA, CDR3 protein. A D gene is named only where the DNA matches it firmly. Some rows have no size entry. The others give once, few or many, or a class for an expanded clone.

TRBJ1-2	TRBV7-8	TRBD1	-	TGTGCCAGCAGCTTAGGTGCAGGGGGCCTTTACAACTATGGCTACACCTTC	CASSLGAGGLYNYGYTF
TRBJ2-3	TRBV4-1	-	-	TGCGCCAGCAGCCAAGAAGGAACTAGCAAACGCACAGATACGCAGTATTTT	CASSQEGTSKRTDTQYF
TRBJ2-7	TRBV6-1	-	-	TGTGCCAGCAGTGAATACGCAGGCTCCGGGACCTACGAGCAGTACTTC	CASSEYAGSGTYEQYF
TRBJ1-3	TRBV4-1	-	-	TGCGCCAGCAGCGGTCGGGGGGCCTCTGGAAACACCATATATTTT	CASSGRGASGNTIYF
TRBJ1-1	TRBV7-8	-	-	TGTGCCAGCAGCTTGGTCGGGTTCGGGGGCACTGAAGCTTTCTTT	CASSLVGFGGTEAFF
TRBJ2-1	TRBV27	-	-	TGTGCCAGCAGTTTAGGCCGGACAGCGTACAATGAGCAGTTCTTC	CASSLGRTAYNEQFF
TRBJ1-5	TRBV27	-	once	TGTGCCAGCAGACCCGATACCAGGGTAGGGGGCAATCAGCCCCAGCATTTT	CASRPDTRVGGNQPQHF
TRBJ2-7	TRBV19	TRBD2	-	TGTGCCAGTAGCCCCAGGACTAGCGAAACCTACGAGCAGTACTTC	CASSPRTSETYEQYF
TRBJ1-1	TRBV4-3	-	-	TGCGCCAGCAGCCCCATAACAGGGACCACTGAAGCTTTCTTT	CASSPITGTTEAFF
TRBJ1-5	TRBV7-9	TRBD1	-	TGTGCCAGCAGCTCCGGGACAGGGGTCAATCAGCCCCAGCATTTT	CASSSGTGVNQPQHF
TRBJ1-2	TRBV5-1	TRBD1	-	TGCGCCAGCAGCGAAACAGGGGATGGCTACACCTTC	CASSETGDGYTF
TRBJ1-2	TRBV27	-	-	TGTGCCAGCAGTTTATCTTCGGGTGGCTTATATGGCTACACCTTC	CASSLSSGGLYGYTF
TRBJ2-7	TRBV15	TRBD1	-	TGTGCCACCAGCAGAGGGGATAGGACAGGCTACGAGCAGTACTTC	CATSRGDRTGYEQYF
TRBJ1-2	TRBV10-3	-	-	TGTGCCATCAGTCCCGGAGAGATGCGGGGTAGCTACACCTTC	CAISPGEMRGSYTF
TRBJ2-1	TRBV29-1	-	-	TGCAGCGTTGTCGGGACTGGCTACAATGAGCAGTTCTTC	CSVVGTGYNEQFF
TRBJ1-5	TRBV27	-	-	TGTGCCAGCAGTTTGTCTGGTGAAGGCACGCGGGCGCCCCAGCATTTT	CASSLSGEGTRAPQHF
TRBJ2-5	TRBV4-1	TRBD2	-	TGCGCCAGCAGCCCGGGACTAGCGGGAGCATCGGAGACCCAGTACTTC	CASSPGLAGASETQYF
TRBJ2-7	TRBV29-1	TRBD2	-	TGCAGCGTTGGGGGTGGGGTAGCGGGAACCTACGAGCAGTACTTC	CSVGGGVAGTYEQYF
TRBJ2-1	TRBV27	TRBD1	-	TGTGCCAGCAGTTTTCCGGGACAGGTGCGCAATGAGCAGTTCTTC	CASSFPGQVRNEQFF
TRBJ2-2	TRBV6-5	TRBD2	-	TGTGCCAGCAGGCTAGCGGGGGGGAGAGGGGAGCTGTTTTTT	CASRLAGGRGELFF
TRBJ1-2	TRBV27	TRBD1	-	TGTGCCAGCACCTCCGGGACAGGGGGCGGTGGCTACACCTTC	CASTSGTGGGGYTF
TRBJ1-3	TRBV7-9	-	-	TGTGCCAGCAGCTTAGGAGTCAACACCATATATTTT	CASSLGVNTIYF
TRBJ2-1	TRBV19	-	-	TGTGCCAGTAGTGCCCCCGTTACCGCGAGCTCCTACAATGAGCAGTTCTTC	CASSAPVTASSYNEQFF
TRBJ1-2	TRBV6-5	-	-	TGTGCCAGCAGTTACTATGACAAGGATGGCTACACCTTC	CASSYYDKDGYTF
TRBJ1-2	TRBV5-1	-	-	TGCGCCAGCAGCTTTACAGGGTTTGATGGCTACACCTTC	CASSFTGFDGYTF
TRBJ2-5	TRBV6-5	TRBD2	-	TGTGCCAGCAGCGGGGGGGAGACCCAGTACTTC	CASSGGETQYF
TRBJ2-1	TRBV19	TRBD1	-	TGTGCCAGTAGTATTCTCGGACAGGGGTACAATGAGCAGTTCTTC	CASSILGQGYNEQFF